The TCR beta chain under discussion was sequenced for a study of T cells after yellow fever vaccination. On the study more broadly: Those fractions that held only low numbers of cells were prepared using the SMART-Seq v4 Ultra Low Input RNA kit.

The ends lost 6 bases at V and 2 bases at J; junction bases unmatched: 7. The germline V gene encodes CDR1 MDHEN and CDR2 SYDVKM. CDR3 length: 15 amino acids. Regarding the study as a whole: Most clones from primary vaccination resurfaced after the booster (around 95% CD4, over 75% CD8).

Each CDR3 protein is one row after TCRdb ran MiXCR on the 5' RACE reads. The sample holds more than 90,000 distinct CDR3 sequences; around 8.6% are singletons and the top ten take less than 30%. In its sample, this clonotype was seen many times. Its antigen is unidentified. The sequencing used CD8+ T cells sorted from PBMCs, collected 45 days after the yellow fever booster vaccination. The chain joins TRBV28 to TRBJ2-1; 7 bases map to TRBD1. The sequence was obtained from a man aged 25-45 years who received the YFV17D yellow fever vaccine. The CDR3 DNA is TGTGCCAGCAGCCCCAAGGGGGCAACCTACAATGAGCAGTTCTTC. It translates to CASSPKGATYNEQFF.